What follows is one T cell receptor beta chain and its context. Many counts were recorded for this clonotype. There is no known antigen for this receptor. Within one base of it there is no much larger clone, and no base qualities were kept. Total RNA was extracted from unfractionated whole blood that had been collected in Tempus Blood RNA tubes. About 5 healthy volunteers were used as TCR sequencing controls and were bled at day 0, 2 weeks and 6 weeks. The record originates from a study of human T cells and chemical hapten exposure (dated by TCRdb to about 2021). For the wider study: Libraries were pooled for sequencing, and variation in per-sample TCR yields was attributed mainly to small differences in library volumes within the pool. This study followed changes in the peripheral blood TCR repertoire in vivo during primary and secondary sensitization of alopecia patients to the hapten diphenylcyclopropenone (DPC). Both TCR alpha and TCR beta chains were sequenced from each blood RNA sample.

Libraries were constructed by 5' RACE. Data came from an Illumina MiSeq. During library preparation, unique molecular identifiers were attached to individual cDNA molecules so that TCRs could be counted in a quantitative, reproducible way. From the authors' description of their analysis: A median of around 100,000 TCRs per sample was observed, with a range of about 20,000 to 700,000. V, J and CDR3 annotation of the TCR reads was carried out using the Decombinator software suite. For the PS versus PT1 abundance plots, all samples were subsampled to the same number of TCRs (28,000). TCRs were defined as expanded if absent before sensitization and observed at least eight times at the 2-week time point. TCRdb reanalyzed the raw reads on its own, using fastp at Q25 for trimming and MiXCR for clone calling, and kept in-frame beta chains. A single entry per CDR3 protein holds the most common genes and DNA from its merged rows. These V and J calls rely on TCRdb rather than the paper's analysis. Recorded for this sample are about 140,000 distinct CDR3 sequences; roughly 4.1% of them occurred a single time. Of the sample, over 1.3% is held by the ten largest clones.

Findings and caveats that apply to the study as a whole: After repeated subsampling, the strength of the expansion versus patch-test correlation and the threshold at which it became significant changed. No change with DPC sensitization was found in the number of TCRs above 1 in 1000 frequency, and no evidence of global repertoire structure alterations was found.

This clonotype originated in a female donor in good health.

The nucleotide sequence is given as TGTGCCAGCAGCTTAGAAACTAACGGGGAGCTGTTTTTT. The encoded protein is CASSLETNGELFF. Recombination joined TRBV7-8 with TRBJ2-2, with no reliable assignment of the D segment. From the cysteine up to the phenylalanine, the CDR3 has a length of 13 residues. The entry retains the CDR3 DNA only, 39 bases that are in frame from base 1. CDR1 SGHVS and CDR2 FQNEAQ are derived from the germline V gene. V and J lose 1 base and 7 bases, and a span of 7 bases separates them.